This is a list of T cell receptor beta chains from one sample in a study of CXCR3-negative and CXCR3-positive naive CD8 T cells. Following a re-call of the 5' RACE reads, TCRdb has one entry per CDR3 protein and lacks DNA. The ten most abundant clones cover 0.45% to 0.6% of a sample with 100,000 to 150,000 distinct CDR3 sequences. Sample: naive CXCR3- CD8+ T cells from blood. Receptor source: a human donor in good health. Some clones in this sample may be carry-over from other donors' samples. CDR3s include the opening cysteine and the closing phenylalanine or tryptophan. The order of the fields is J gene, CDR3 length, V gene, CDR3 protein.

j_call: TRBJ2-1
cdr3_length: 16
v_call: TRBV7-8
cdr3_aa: CASGIAGQGKYNEQFF

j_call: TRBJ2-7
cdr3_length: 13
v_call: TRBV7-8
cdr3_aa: CASSSGQFYEQYF

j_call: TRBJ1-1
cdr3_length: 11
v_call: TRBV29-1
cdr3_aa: CSVLGNTEAFF

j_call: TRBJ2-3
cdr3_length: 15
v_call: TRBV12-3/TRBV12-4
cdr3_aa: CASSKLAGGSDTQYF

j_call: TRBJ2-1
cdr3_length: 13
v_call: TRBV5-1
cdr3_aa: CASSLPVYNEQFF

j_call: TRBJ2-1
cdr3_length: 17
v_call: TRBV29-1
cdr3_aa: CSVRGGWRGETYNEQFF

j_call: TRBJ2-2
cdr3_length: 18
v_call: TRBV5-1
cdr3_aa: CASSQNPGALSNTGELFF

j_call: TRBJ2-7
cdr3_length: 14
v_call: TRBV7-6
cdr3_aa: CASSPGQSLYEQYF

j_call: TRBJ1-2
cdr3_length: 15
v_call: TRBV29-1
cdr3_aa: CSVIPRDLQADGYTF

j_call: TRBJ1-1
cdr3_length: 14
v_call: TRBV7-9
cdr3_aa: CASSLLLVGTEAFF

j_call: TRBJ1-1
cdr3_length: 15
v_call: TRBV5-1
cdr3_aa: CASSFSPPGHTEAFF

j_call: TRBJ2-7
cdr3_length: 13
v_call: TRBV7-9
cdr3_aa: CASSFRDSYEQYF

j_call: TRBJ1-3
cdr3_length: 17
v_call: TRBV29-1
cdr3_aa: CSVANPRGELAGNTVYF

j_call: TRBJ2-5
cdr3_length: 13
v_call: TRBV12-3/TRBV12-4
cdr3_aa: CASSPGEGETQYF

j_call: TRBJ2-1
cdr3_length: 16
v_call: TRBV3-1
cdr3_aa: CASSQSSGTPPNEQFF

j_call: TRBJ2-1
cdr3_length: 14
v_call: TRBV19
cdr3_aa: CATHPRGPYNEQFF

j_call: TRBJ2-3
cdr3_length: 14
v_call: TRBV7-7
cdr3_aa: CASSHIGATDTQCF

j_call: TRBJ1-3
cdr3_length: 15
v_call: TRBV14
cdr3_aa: CASSPVISSGNTIYF

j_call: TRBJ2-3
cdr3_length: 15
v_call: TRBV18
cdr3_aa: CASSPGGAYTDTQYF

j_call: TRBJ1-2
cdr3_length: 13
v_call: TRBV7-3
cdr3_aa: CASSQDGNYGYTF

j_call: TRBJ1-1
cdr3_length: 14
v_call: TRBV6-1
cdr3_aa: CASSEARGYTEAFF

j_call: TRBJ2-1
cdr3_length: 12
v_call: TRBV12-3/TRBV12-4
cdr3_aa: CASSQSVVEQFF

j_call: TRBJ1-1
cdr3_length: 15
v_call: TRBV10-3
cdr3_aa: CAISEWDRTNTEAFF

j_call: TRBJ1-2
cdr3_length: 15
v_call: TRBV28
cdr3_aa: CASSPYLAGNYGYTF

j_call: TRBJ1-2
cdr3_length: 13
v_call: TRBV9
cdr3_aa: CASSEIGAGGYTF

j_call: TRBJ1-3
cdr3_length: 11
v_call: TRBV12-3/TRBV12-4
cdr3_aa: CASNSGNTIYF

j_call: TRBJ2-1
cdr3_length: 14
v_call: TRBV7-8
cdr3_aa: CASSLNQGENEQFF

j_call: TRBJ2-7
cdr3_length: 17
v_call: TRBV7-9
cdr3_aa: CAGSPGPLAGGPWEQYF

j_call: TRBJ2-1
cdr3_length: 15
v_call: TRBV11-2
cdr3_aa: CASSRTSGGDNEQFF

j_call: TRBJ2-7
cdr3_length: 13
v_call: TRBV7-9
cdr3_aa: CASSFKGSYEQYF

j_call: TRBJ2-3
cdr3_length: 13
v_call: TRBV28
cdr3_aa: CASTMAGSDTQYF

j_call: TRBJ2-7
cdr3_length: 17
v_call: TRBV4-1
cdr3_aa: CASSQGEELSGTYEQYF

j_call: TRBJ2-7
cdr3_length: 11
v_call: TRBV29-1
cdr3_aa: CSVEFADEQYF

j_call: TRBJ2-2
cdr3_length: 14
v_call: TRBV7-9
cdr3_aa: CASSMGVDTGELFF

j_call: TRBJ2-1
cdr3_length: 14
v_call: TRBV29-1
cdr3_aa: CSVRTGDLYNEQFF

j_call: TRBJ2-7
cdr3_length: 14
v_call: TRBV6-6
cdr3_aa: CASSSTGSSYEQYF

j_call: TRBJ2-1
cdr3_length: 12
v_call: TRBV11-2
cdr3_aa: CASSLDLYEQFF

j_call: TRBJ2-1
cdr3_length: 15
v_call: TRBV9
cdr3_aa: CASSVKGGGGNEQFF

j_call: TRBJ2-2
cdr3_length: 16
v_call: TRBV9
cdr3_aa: CASSGQMETNTGELFF

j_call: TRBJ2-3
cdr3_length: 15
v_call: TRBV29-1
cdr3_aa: CSVTTWDEGTDTQYF

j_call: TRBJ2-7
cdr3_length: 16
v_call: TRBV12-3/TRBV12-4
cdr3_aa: CASSLSGATPIYEQYF

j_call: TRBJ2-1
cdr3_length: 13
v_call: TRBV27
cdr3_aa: CASTPGGIFEQFF

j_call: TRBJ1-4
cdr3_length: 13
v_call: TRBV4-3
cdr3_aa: CASSQGEIGKLFF

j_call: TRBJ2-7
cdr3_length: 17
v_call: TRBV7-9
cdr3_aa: CASSLGPGLAGAGEQYF

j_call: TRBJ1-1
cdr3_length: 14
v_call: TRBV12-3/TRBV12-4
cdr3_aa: CASIHSRGPTEAFF

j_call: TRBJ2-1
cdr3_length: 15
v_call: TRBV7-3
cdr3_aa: CASSILAGGHNEQFF

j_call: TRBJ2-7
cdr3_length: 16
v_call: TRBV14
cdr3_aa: CASSQGQRAGRYEQYF

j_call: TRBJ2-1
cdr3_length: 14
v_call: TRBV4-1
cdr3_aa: CASSRGAGVNEQFF

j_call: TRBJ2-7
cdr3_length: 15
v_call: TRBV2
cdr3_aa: CASSGSAVPPYEQYF

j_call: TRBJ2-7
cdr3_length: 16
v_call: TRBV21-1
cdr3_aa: CASSKVSGRTIYEQYF

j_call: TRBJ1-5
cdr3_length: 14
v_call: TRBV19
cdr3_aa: CASSTRTGFGPQHF

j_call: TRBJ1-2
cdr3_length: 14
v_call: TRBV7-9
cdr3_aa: CASSLAVANYGYTF

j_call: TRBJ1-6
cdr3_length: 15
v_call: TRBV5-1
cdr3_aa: CASSDQDRGDSPLHF

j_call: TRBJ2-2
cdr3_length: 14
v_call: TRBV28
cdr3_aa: CASSTDTSTGELFF

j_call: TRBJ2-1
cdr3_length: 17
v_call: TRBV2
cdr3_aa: CASSFGLAGRSYNEQFF

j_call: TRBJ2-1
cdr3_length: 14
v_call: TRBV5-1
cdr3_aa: CASSEGTSAKPQFF

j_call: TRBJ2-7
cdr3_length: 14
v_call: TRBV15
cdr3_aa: CATITRTGFNEQYF

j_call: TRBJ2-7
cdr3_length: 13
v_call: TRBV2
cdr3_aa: CAGGSTETYEQYF